This T cell receptor beta chain is drawn from a study of blood T cell repertoires in COVID-19. The overall study: PBMCs, B-cell-depleted T cells, or T cells were the source of the cDNA or gDNA that made up the material.

The germline CDR1 and CDR2 sequences are MRHNA and SNTAGT. Ends included, the CDR3 has 17 residues. Repertoires were generated with immunoSEQ multiplex PCR, while TCRdb's copy carries only in-frame clones and drops some. The table records about 90,000 clones, roughly 80% of them present only once. In regard to this clone: Since no conserved phenylalanine or tryptophan closes the CDR3, a read error is the likely cause. No DNA is shown, since the ends of the CDR3 on it are uncertain; the CDR3 is the one TCRdb lists.

The sequence was obtained from a man older than 75 with active or convalescent COVID-19. The rearrangement links TRBV6-4 to TRBJ1-2; the D segment call TRBD1 is taken from the table without a DNA check. Sequenced input: peripheral blood. The CDR3 protein is CASSDSWVLRTYDWGLH.